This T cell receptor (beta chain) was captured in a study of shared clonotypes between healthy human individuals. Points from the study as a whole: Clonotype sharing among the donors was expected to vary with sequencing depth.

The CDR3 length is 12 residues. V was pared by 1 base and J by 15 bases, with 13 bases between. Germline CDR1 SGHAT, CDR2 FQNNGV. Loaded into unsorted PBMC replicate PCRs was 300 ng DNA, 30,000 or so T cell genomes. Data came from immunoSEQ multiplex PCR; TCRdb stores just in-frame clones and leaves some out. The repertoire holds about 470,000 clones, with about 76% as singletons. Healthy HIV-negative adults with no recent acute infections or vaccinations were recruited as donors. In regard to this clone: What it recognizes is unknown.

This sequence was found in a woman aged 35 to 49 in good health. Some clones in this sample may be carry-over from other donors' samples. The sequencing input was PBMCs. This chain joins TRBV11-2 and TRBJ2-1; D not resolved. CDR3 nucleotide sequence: TGTGCCAGCAGCTTAGGAGGCCTAGATCCGTTCTTC. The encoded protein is CASSLGGLDPFF. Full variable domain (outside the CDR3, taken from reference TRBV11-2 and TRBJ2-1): EAGVAQSPRYKIIEKRQSVAFWCNPISGHATLYWYQQILGQGPKLLIQFQNNGVVDDSQLPKDRFSAERLKGVDSTLKIQPAKLEDSAVYLCASSLGGLDPFFGPGTRLTVL.